Following are 27 T cell receptor beta chains from one sample sequenced in a study of blood T cells in healthy people across ages. With a J-beta primer mix and a sample-barcoded 5' primer, a second PCR ran 7 to 11 cycles. TCRdb called the 5' RACE reads again in MiXCR, with one record for every CDR3 protein. The sample holds 780,000 or so distinct CDR3 sequences; about 55% are singletons and the top ten take roughly two fifths. The specimen sequenced was blood. These receptor sequences come from an older man in good health.

The rearrangement uses TRBV3-1 and TRBJ2-1; no clear D. Gene TRBJ2-7 matches the end of the DNA better, so the J call may be wrong. This CDR3 region has 13 residues. The germline gives CDR1 LGHDT, CDR2 YNNKEL (reference sequence). CDR3 bases: TGTGCCAGCAGCCAAGTTCCCTTGGGTGAGCAGTACTTC. Translation: CASSQVPLGEQYF.

This clonotype occurred a few times. The J gene is TRBJ1-2, the V gene TRBV30; no reliable D call. The length of the CDR3 is 13 residues. Germline V gene lookup returns CDR1 GTSNPN and CDR2 SVGIG (reference sequence). Trimming left V 4 bases short and J 8 bases short, with 17 bases between. For the CDR3, the DNA is TGTGCCTGGACGTCCCGACGGGAGAAGGGCTACACCTTC. Translated, it gives CAWTSRREKGYTF. The whole variable domain, filled in from reference TRBV30 and TRBJ1-2, reads SQTIHQWPATLVQPVGSPLSLECTVEGTSNPNLYWYRQAAGRGLQLLFYSVGIGQISSEVPQNLSASRPQDRQFILSSKKLLLSDSGFYLCAWTSRREKGYTFGSGTRLTVV.

V gene TRBV28 combines with J gene TRBJ2-4; the match to TRBD2 covers 10 bases. The J call is in doubt because the DNA end fits TRBJ2-7 better. This CDR3 has 15 residues. CDR1 and CDR2 (germline): MDHEN, SYDVKM. CDR3 sequence (DNA): TGTGCCAGCAGTTTAATCCTAGCGGGAGACCACGAGCAGTACTTC. This encodes CASSLILAGDHEQYF.

The chain links TRBV11-1 to TRBJ2-4, with no clear D. The end of the DNA fits TRBJ2-5 better, so the J call may be wrong. This CDR3 is built from 13 residues. Germline-derived CDR1 and CDR2 are SGHAT and FQDESV (reference sequence). The CDR3 nucleotides are TGTGCCAGCAGCCCCCGCCGCCAAGAGACCCAGTACTTC. Its translation is CASSPRRQETQYF.

The gene calls are TRBV28 and TRBJ2-5; the match to TRBD2 covers 12 bases. Germline CDR1 MDHEN, CDR2 SYDVKM. This CDR3 is built from 15 residues. The V and J ends lost 3 bases and 7 bases, in that order; junction bases with no gene match: 6. The CDR3 nucleotides read TGTGCCAGCAGTTTGACTAGCGGGAGTCAGGGGACCCAGTACTTC. It codes for CASSLTSGSQGTQYF.

The chain recombines TRBV27 with TRBJ2-7, with 7 bases identical to TRBD1. V shed 5 bases, J shed 0 bases, and the junction held 10 bases outside the gene matches. Germline lookup yields CDR1 MNHEY and CDR2 SMNVEV (reference sequence). The CDR3 loop spans 16 amino acids. The chain's CDR3 is CASSRAGTAYSYEQYF. CDR3 coding DNA: TGTGCCAGCAGTAGAGCAGGGACAGCTTACTCCTACGAGCAGTACTTC.

CDR3 region: CSARDAKTSGFSYEQYF. DNA for the CDR3: TGCAGTGCTAGGGACGCCAAGACTAGCGGGTTCTCCTACGAGCAGTACTTC. The chain uses TRBV20-1 and TRBJ2-7, with 10 bases identical to TRBD2. Germline trimming cut 3 bases from V and 0 bases from J; bases unmatched to any gene: 11. CDR1 and CDR2 from the germline V gene are DFQATT and SNEGSKA (reference sequence). This CDR3 is 17 amino acids long.

J is TRBJ2-7 and V is TRBV5-8; D uncertain. Trimming shortened V by 1 base and J by 0 bases, and 11 bases separated the two germline ends. The CDR3 covers 15 residues. Germline V gene lookup returns CDR1 SGHTS and CDR2 YDEGEE. The CDR3 region has the DNA TGTGCCAGCAGCTTGAGGGCAGTTTACTCCTACGAGCAGTACTTC. The encoded protein is CASSLRAVYSYEQYF.

This chain connects TRBV6-5 to TRBJ1-2; the match to TRBD1 covers 7 bases. J gave up 7 bases and V 6 bases, and 5 bases lay outside the gene matches. The CDR3 covers 12 residues. Germline V gene lookup returns CDR1 MNHEY and CDR2 SVGAGI. CDR3 amino acids: CASSRDRIGYTF. The CDR3 DNA is TGTGCCAGCAGCAGGGACAGAATTGGCTACACCTTC.

V is TRBV20-1 and J is TRBJ1-1; 7 positions match TRBD1. The V gene end was trimmed by 5 bases and the J gene end by 4 bases; junction bases not matched to a gene: 10. Germline loops: CDR1 DFQATT, CDR2 SNEGSKA (reference sequence). CDR3 length equals 14 residues. The DNA of the CDR3 is TGCAGTGCTCCTGGGCCCAGGGGGAGCACTGAAGCTTTCTTT. This codes for CSAPGPRGSTEAFF.

V and J are TRBV5-1 and TRBJ2-5, with 8 nucleotides matching TRBD2. The better agreement between TRBJ2-7 and the DNA end casts doubt on the J call. Germline CDR1 reads SGHRS; CDR2 reads YFSETQ. The CDR3 loop spans 15 amino acids. The CDR3 is CASSLDSRREDEQYF. In DNA form, the CDR3 reads TGCGCCAGCAGCTTGGATTCCCGGCGGGAGGACGAGCAGTACTTC.

This chain connects TRBV6-5 to TRBJ2-1, with D uncertain. Trimming pared 8 bases from V and 2 bases from J, leaving 4 bases between. CDR3 length: 11 residues. Germline lookup yields CDR1 MNHEY and CDR2 SVGAGI. The CDR3 reads CASGTYNEQFF. Written as DNA, the CDR3 is TGTGCCAGCGGGACCTACAATGAGCAGTTCTTC.

The J gene is TRBJ2-5, the V gene TRBV27, with 12 bases aligning to TRBD1. The DNA end is a closer match to TRBJ2-7, so the J assignment may be wrong. The CDR3 length is 16 residues. Per the germline V gene, CDR1 is MNHEY and CDR2 is SMNVEV (reference sequence). CDR3 loop: CASSPSGTGGGDEQYF. CDR3 sequence (DNA): TGTGCCAGCAGTCCTTCCGGGACAGGGGGCGGCGACGAGCAGTACTTC.

V and J are TRBV27 and TRBJ2-1, with 7 bases aligning to TRBD1. The CDR3 loop spans 17 amino acids. V trimming: 6 bases; J trimming: 0 bases; junction bases outside the gene matches: 11. From germline, CDR1 is MNHEY and CDR2 SMNVEV (reference sequence). For the CDR3, the DNA is TGTGCCAGCAGGGGAGTGGGACAGACAATCTCCTACAATGAGCAGTTCTTC. Amino acid sequence: CASRGVGQTISYNEQFF.

This chain connects TRBV20-1 to TRBJ2-1, with no clear D. V lost 2 bases to trimming and J lost 0 bases, with 8 bases between them. The V gene's germline CDR1 is DFQATT and CDR2 SNEGSKA (reference sequence). There are 14 residues in the CDR3. The CDR3 is CSARLTSSYNEQFF. For the CDR3, the DNA is TGCAGTGCTAGACTGACTTCCTCCTACAATGAGCAGTTCTTC.

V is TRBV12-3 or TRBV12-4 and J is TRBJ1-2, with D perhaps matching TRBD1 (5 bases). V lost 2 bases and J 7 bases, leaving 11 bases between the germline ends. The CDR3 sequence is 13 residues long. As DNA, the CDR3 is TGTGCCAGCAGTTTACTTGGACACTCTGGCTACACCTTC. It specifies CASSLLGHSGYTF.

This rearrangement joins TRBV20-1 to TRBJ2-5; 9 bases align to TRBD2. This CDR3 comprises 15 residues. Germline-derived CDR1 and CDR2 are DFQATT and SNEGSKA (reference sequence). Trimming at V came to 1 base and at J to 4 bases, leaving 7 bases not matched to a gene. The CDR3 region has the DNA TGCAGTGCTAGAGCGGTAGCGGGGGCGAGAGAGACCCAGTACTTC. The encoded protein is CSARAVAGARETQYF.

This clonotype came up a few times. The chain employs TRBV24-1 and TRBJ2-1; TRBD1 agrees at 9 bases. The ends lost 9 bases at V and 4 bases at J; junction bases unmatched: 6. The CDR3 has 14 residues. Germline V gives CDR1 KGHDR, CDR2 SFDVKD. The DNA for the CDR3 is TGTGCCACCGACCCGGGACAGGGTTACAATGAGCAGTTCTTC. This translates into CATDPGQGYNEQFF.

The rearrangement joins TRBV7-8 to TRBJ1-1; unclear D gene. Trimming took 2 bases from V and 4 from J, leaving 11 bases between them. This CDR3 is 14 amino acids long. Germline V gives CDR1 SGHVS, CDR2 FQNEAQ. The CDR3 DNA is TGTGCCAGCAGCTTAAGTGGCGTAGTCACTGAAGCTTTCTTT. Its translation: CASSLSGVVTEAFF.

Concerning this clonotype itself: A junction boundary mismatches the germline segment, possibly from a read error. The rearrangement uses TRBV15 and TRBJ2-5; the D gene is possibly TRBD1 (5 bases). Germline-derived CDR1 and CDR2 are LNHNV and YYDKDF (reference sequence). The CDR3 spans 14 residues. Here the CDR3 reads CATSSSNRQETQYF. The CDR3 bases are TGTGCTACCAGCAGTTCTAACAGGCAAGAGACCCAGTACTTC.

This sequence joins TRBV7-8 and TRBJ2-4; 9 nucleotides line up with TRBD2. Germline values: CDR1 SGHVS, CDR2 FQNEAQ. The CDR3 is 19 amino acids. Losses at the gene ends were 1 base for V and 0 bases for J; bases not matched to a gene: 10. The CDR3 here is CASSLVAGLANVAKNIQYF. The DNA of the CDR3 is TGTGCCAGCAGCTTAGTAGCAGGACTAGCGAACGTAGCCAAAAACATTCAGTACTTC.

This clonotype was observed a handful of times. The chain couples TRBV6-4 to TRBJ1-2, with a tentative D call TRBD1 (6 bases). This CDR3 has 13 amino acids. V was clipped by 5 bases and J by 4 bases, with 11 bases between them. The germline CDR1 and CDR2 sequences are MRHNA and SNTAGT. The CDR3, as DNA: TGTGCCAGCAGTCCAGGGGCCGGCTATGGCTACACCTTC. Its translation: CASSPGAGYGYTF.

This rearrangement joins TRBV27 to TRBJ2-5, with D tentatively TRBD1 or TRBD2 (7 bases each). The J call is in doubt because the DNA end fits TRBJ2-7 better. CDR1 and CDR2 (germline): MNHEY, SMNVEV (reference sequence). The CDR3 is 14 amino acids. CDR3 DNA: TGTGCCAGCAGCCACGAGACAGGGAGGGACGAGCAGTACTTC. Amino acid sequence: CASSHETGRDEQYF.

The rearrangement uses TRBV20-1 and TRBJ2-3, with D perhaps assigned TRBD1 or TRBD2 (5 bases each). CDR3 length equals 15 residues. Germline V lookup: CDR1 DFQATT, CDR2 SNEGSKA (reference sequence). Trimming took off 4 bases at V and 14 bases at J, with 28 bases between the two ends. The CDR3: CSAKLPGPEHRDAYF. DNA for the CDR3: TGCAGTGCTAAACTTCCGGGACCAGAGCACAGAGACGCGTATTTT.

A note on this clonotype: One junction end disagrees with the germline gene, perhaps due to a read error. The chain combines TRBV6-1 with TRBJ2-1; possible D gene TRBD2, 6 bases. From germline, CDR1 is MNHNS and CDR2 SASEGT. The CDR3 has 14 amino acids. The CDR3 region is CASGGLWSYNVQFF. The CDR3 coding sequence is TGTGCCAGCGGAGGGCTTTGGTCCTACAATGTGCAGTTCTTC.

This clonotype was seen ten or more times. The chain is built from TRBV6-5 and TRBJ2-7; 9 positions agree with TRBD1. Germline-derived CDR1 and CDR2 are MNHEY and SVGAGI. The CDR3 sequence is 14 residues long. V lost 6 bases and J lost 1; bases outside the gene matches: 4. The chain's CDR3 is CASSRGQGSYEQYF. The CDR3 bases are TGTGCCAGCAGCCGGGGACAGGGATCCTACGAGCAGTACTTC.

The chain couples TRBV14 to TRBJ1-2; D gene uncertain. The germline V gene encodes CDR1 SGHDN and CDR2 FVKESK. This CDR3 is built from 15 residues. Trimming pared 4 bases from V and 4 bases from J, leaving 16 bases between. The CDR3 sequence: CASSRADARPYGYTF. CDR3 nucleotide sequence: TGTGCCAGCAGCCGGGCGGACGCAAGACCCTATGGCTACACCTTC.